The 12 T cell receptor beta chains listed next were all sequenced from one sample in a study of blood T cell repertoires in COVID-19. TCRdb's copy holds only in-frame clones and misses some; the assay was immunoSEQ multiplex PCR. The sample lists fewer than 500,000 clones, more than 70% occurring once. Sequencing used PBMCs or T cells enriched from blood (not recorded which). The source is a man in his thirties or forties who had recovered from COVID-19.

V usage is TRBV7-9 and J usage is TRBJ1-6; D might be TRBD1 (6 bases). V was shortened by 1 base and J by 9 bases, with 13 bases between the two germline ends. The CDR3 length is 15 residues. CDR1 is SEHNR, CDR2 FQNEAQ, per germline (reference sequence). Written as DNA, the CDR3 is TGTGCCAGCAGCTTAGGGGAGGGGGTTGGTTCACCCCTCCACTTT. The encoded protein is CASSLGEGVGSPLHF.

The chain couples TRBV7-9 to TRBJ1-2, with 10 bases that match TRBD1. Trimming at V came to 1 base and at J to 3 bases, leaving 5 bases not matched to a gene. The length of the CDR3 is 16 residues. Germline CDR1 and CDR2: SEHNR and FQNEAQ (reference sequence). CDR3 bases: TGTGCCAGCAGCTTAGGCACCGGGACAGGGGACTATGGCTACACCTTC. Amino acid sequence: CASSLGTGTGDYGYTF.

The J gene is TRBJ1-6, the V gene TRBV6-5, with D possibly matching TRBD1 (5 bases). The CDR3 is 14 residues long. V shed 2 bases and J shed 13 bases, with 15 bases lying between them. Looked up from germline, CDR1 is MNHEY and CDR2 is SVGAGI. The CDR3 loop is CASSYAGSIHPLHF. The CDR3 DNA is TGTGCCAGCAGTTACGCAGGGTCAATTCACCCCCTCCACTTT.

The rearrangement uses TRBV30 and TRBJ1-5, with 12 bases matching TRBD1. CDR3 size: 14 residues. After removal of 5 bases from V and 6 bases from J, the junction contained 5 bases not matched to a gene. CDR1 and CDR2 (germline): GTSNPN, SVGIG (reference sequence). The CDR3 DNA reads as TGTGCCTGGGCCGGGACAGGGGGCGGTCAGCCCCAGCATTTT. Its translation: CAWAGTGGGQPQHF.

The CDR3 region is CASSPRTGTEAFF. The DNA for the CDR3 is TGTGCCAGCAGTCCAAGGACGGGAACTGAAGCTTTCTTT. The gene calls are TRBV6-5 and TRBJ1-1; D ambiguous. Trimming pared 5 bases from V and 5 bases from J, leaving 12 bases between. The V gene's germline CDR1 is MNHEY and CDR2 SVGAGI. The CDR3 is made up of 13 amino acids.

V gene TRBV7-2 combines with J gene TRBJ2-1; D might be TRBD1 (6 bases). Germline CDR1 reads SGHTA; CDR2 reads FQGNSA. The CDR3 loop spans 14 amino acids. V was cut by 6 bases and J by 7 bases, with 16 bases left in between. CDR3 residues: CASRFGGLRNEQFF. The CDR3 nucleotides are TGTGCCAGCAGGTTTGGGGGCCTGAGGAATGAGCAGTTCTTC.

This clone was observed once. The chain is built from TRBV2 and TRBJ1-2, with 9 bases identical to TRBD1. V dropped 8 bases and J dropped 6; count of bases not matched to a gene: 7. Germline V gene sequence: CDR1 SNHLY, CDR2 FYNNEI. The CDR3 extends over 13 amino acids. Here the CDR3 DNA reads TGTGCCAGCTCGAGTACAGGGGGCGATGGCTACACCTTC. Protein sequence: CASSSTGGDGYTF.

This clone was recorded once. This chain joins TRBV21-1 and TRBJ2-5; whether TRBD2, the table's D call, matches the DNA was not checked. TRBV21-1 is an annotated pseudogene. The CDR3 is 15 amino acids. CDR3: CASSTLLRIRQTQYF. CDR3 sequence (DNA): TGTGCCAGCAGCACGCTACTGCGGATACGGCAGACCCAGTACTTC.

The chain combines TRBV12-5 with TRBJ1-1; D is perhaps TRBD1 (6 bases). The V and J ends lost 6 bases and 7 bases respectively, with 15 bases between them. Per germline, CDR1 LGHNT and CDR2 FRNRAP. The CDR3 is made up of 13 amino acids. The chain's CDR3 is CASGSSQDSEAFF. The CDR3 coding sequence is TGTGCTAGTGGCTCCTCACAGGACAGTGAAGCTTTCTTT. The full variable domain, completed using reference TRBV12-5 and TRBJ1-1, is DARVTQTPRHKVTEMGQEVTMRCQPILGHNTVFWYRQTMMQGLELLAYFRNRAPLDDSGMPKDRFSAEMPDATLATLKIQPSEPRDSAVYFCASGSSQDSEAFFGQGTRLTVV.

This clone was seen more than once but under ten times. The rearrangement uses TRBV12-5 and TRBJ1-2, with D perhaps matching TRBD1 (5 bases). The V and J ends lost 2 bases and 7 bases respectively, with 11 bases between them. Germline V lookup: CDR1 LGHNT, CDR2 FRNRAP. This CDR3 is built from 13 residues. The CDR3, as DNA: TGTGCTAGTGGTTTGACGGGGGGACTTGGCTACACCTTC. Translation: CASGLTGGLGYTF.

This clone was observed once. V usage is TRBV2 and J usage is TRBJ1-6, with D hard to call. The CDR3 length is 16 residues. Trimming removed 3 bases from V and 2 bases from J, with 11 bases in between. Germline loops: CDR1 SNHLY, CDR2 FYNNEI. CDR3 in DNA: TGTGCCAGCAGTGAGGCGGGTTCGGCCTATAATTCACCCCTCCACTTT. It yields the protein CASSEAGSAYNSPLHF.

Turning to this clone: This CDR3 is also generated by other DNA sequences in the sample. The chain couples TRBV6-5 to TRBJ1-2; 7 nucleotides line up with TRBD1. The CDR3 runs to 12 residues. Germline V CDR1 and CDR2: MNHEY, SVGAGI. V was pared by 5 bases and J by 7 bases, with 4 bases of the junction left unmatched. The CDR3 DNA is TGTGCCAGCAGTAGACAGGGAAGTGGCTACACCTTC. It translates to CASSRQGSGYTF.